These 25 T cell receptor beta chains were sequenced from one sample in a study of OX40 agonist ivuxolimab in advanced cancers. The library was prepared using the immunoSEQ multiplex PCR assay. TCRdb stores this immuneACCESS table with in-frame sequences only. Part of the clones is absent; in the studies checked, under half of the shortfall reflects unresolved V genes, and no reason is known for the rest. The sample profile shows around 77,000 clones; 90% to 95% of them were found once. The top ten clonotypes cover about 5.9% of the sample. The input for sequencing was CD4+ or CD8+ T cells sorted from blood, taken in a trial of the OX40 agonist ivuxolimab. Source of these receptors: an adult with an advanced solid tumor such as melanoma, head and neck, liver or kidney cancer.

This clone was recorded only once. The chain is built from TRBV27 and TRBJ2-1; 8 bases line up with TRBD2. The V and J ends lost 1 base and 1 base, in that order; junction bases with no gene match: 6. Germline V gene sequence: CDR1 MNHEY, CDR2 SMNVEV (reference sequence). This CDR3 is 17 amino acids long. CDR3 coding DNA: TGTGCCAGCAGTTTATTTAGCGGGATCACGTCCTACAATGAGCAGTTCTTC. This sequence encodes CASSLFSGITSYNEQFF.

The chain couples TRBV28 to TRBJ1-1; a weak D match, TRBD1 (6 bases). V lost 2 bases and J 11 bases, leaving 18 bases between the germline ends. Germline-derived CDR1 and CDR2 are MDHEN and SYDVKM. The CDR3 length is 14 residues. The DNA for the CDR3 is TGTGCCAGCAGTTTACCCGAGGATTCGGGGGCGGCTTTCTTT. Its translation is CASSLPEDSGAAFF.

This chain joins TRBV5-1 and TRBJ2-7; no firm D call. Germline values: CDR1 SGHRS, CDR2 YFSETQ. V was clipped by 4 bases and J by 2 bases, with 16 bases between them. This CDR3 spans 15 amino acids. CDR3 region: CASSHTGPRAYEQYF. The CDR3 DNA reads TGCGCCAGCAGCCATACCGGGCCAAGGGCCTACGAGCAGTACTTC.

This chain links TRBV13 with TRBJ2-3; TRBD2 matches at 10 bases. V was clipped by 5 bases and J by 3 bases; unmatched bases: 8. The CDR3 consists of 16 residues. CDR1 and CDR2 from the germline V gene are PRHDT and FYEKMQ (reference sequence). CDR3 loop: CASSKVGGLATDTQYF. The CDR3, as DNA: TGTGCCAGCAGCAAAGTGGGGGGACTAGCGACAGATACGCAGTATTTT.

The chain is built from TRBV14 and TRBJ2-3; possible D gene TRBD1, 6 bases. The CDR3 consists of 18 residues. Looked up from germline, CDR1 is SGHDN and CDR2 is FVKESK. V lost 0 bases and J lost 2, with 18 bases in between. CDR3 in amino acids: CASSQDLKVTGFTDTQYF. CDR3 sequence (DNA): TGTGCCAGCAGCCAAGATCTTAAGGTCACAGGGTTCACAGATACGCAGTATTTT.

The chain uses TRBV7-9 and TRBJ1-5; no definite D call. Germline lookup yields CDR1 SEHNR and CDR2 FQNEAQ (reference sequence). The CDR3 sequence is 12 residues long. V was shortened by 6 bases and J by 7 bases, with 10 bases between the two germline ends. CDR3 DNA sequence: TGTGCCAGCAGTCAGCAGAGCCAGCCCCAGCATTTT. This codes for CASSQQSQPQHF.

The rearrangement links TRBV28 to TRBJ2-1; 11 bases fit TRBD2. After removal of 3 bases from V and 8 bases from J, the junction contained 0 bases not matched to a gene. CDR3 length: 13 residues. CDR1 and CDR2 (germline): MDHEN, SYDVKM. CDR3 sequence reads: CASSFSGRDEQFF. DNA for the CDR3: TGTGCCAGCAGTTTTAGCGGGAGGGATGAGCAGTTCTTC.

V and J are TRBV7-6 and TRBJ2-1; 7 positions match TRBD1. V was pared by 2 bases and J by 9 bases, with 4 bases of the junction left unmatched. The germline CDR1 and CDR2 sequences are SGHVS and FNYEAQ. This CDR3 region has 13 residues. The CDR3 loop is CASSLLSGGEQFF. CDR3 sequence (DNA): TGTGCCAGCAGCTTATTGTCAGGGGGTGAGCAGTTCTTC.

This clone is a singleton in its sample. The genes are TRBV28 and TRBJ2-1; unclear D gene. CDR3 length: 13 residues. CDR1 is MDHEN, CDR2 SYDVKM, per germline. The V and J ends lost 3 bases and 2 bases respectively, with 5 bases between them. The CDR3 sequence: CASSFLTYNEQFF. The CDR3 nucleotides read TGTGCCAGCAGTTTCCTGACCTACAATGAGCAGTTCTTC.

The J gene is TRBJ2-3, the V gene TRBV28, with 13 bases fitting TRBD2. V lost 5 bases and J lost 2; bases outside the gene matches: 10. The germline CDR1 and CDR2 sequences are MDHEN and SYDVKM. This CDR3 contains 18 residues. The CDR3 region is CASSAYLGLAGNTDTQYF. CDR3 sequence (DNA): TGTGCCAGCAGTGCTTATCTGGGACTAGCGGGAAACACAGATACGCAGTATTTT.

This clone was recorded once. This chain connects TRBV13 to TRBJ2-2; D possibly corresponds to TRBD2 (5 bases). The CDR3 spans 14 residues. V lost 0 bases to trimming and J lost 7 bases, with 9 bases between them. The germline gives CDR1 PRHDT, CDR2 FYEKMQ (reference sequence). CDR3 sequence: CASSLGLEGGELFF. The CDR3 nucleotides are TGTGCCAGCAGCTTAGGTCTAGAGGGCGGGGAGCTGTTTTTT. Complete variable domain (other parts from reference TRBV13 and TRBJ2-2): AAGVIQSPRHLIKEKRETATLKCYPIPRHDTVYWYQQGPGQDPQFLISFYEKMQSDKGSIPDRFSAQQFSDYHSELNMSSLELGDSALYFCASSLGLEGGELFFGEGSRLTVL.

V gene TRBV6-1 combines with J gene TRBJ2-7, with a possible D match to TRBD1 (5 bases). The germline CDR1 and CDR2 sequences are MNHNS and SASEGT. The CDR3 runs 14 residues. Trimming took off 3 bases at V and 6 bases at J, with 15 bases between the two ends. The CDR3 here is CASSDRRVGFEQYF. Written as DNA, the CDR3 is TGTGCCAGCAGTGACCGCAGGGTGGGCTTCGAGCAGTACTTC.

The chain joins TRBV6-6 to TRBJ2-7; maybe TRBD2 (6 bases). The length of the CDR3 is 14 residues. V dropped 5 bases and J dropped 2 bases, with 13 bases sitting between them. Germline CDR1 is MNHNY and CDR2 is SVGAGI (reference sequence). CDR3 region: CASSTSLIPYEQYF. Here the CDR3 DNA reads TGTGCCAGCAGTACTAGCCTTATACCCTACGAGCAGTACTTC.

The chain carries TRBV9 and TRBJ1-6; tentative D call: TRBD1 (5 bases). The CDR3 contains 17 residues. Germline V gene data show CDR1 as SGDLS and CDR2 as YYNGEE. V shed 4 bases and J shed 7 bases, with 21 bases lying between them. CDR3 nucleotides: TGTGCCAGCAGCACCTACTCGGGGGGAAGTTACAATTCACCCCTCCACTTT. Protein sequence: CASSTYSGGSYNSPLHF.

This chain uses TRBV4-1 with TRBJ1-1, with a possible D match to TRBD1 (6 bases). The CDR3 extends over 16 amino acids. The germline CDR1 and CDR2 sequences are MGHRA and YSYEKL. Trimming cost V 4 bases and J 0 bases, with 15 bases left between them. The CDR3 here is CASSPGQGTMNTEAFF. CDR3 nucleotides: TGCGCCAGCAGCCCGGGACAAGGGACCATGAACACTGAAGCTTTCTTT.

The rearrangement links TRBV5-4 to TRBJ1-5, with 7 bases that match TRBD1. V was pared by 0 bases and J by 7 bases, with 7 bases of the junction left unmatched. Germline V CDR1 and CDR2: SGHNT, YYREEE (reference sequence). The CDR3 length is 15 residues. CDR3 protein: CASSLAGGGGQPQHF. DNA for the CDR3: TGTGCCAGCAGCTTGGCAGGGGGTGGCGGGCAGCCCCAGCATTTT. The full variable domain, with the rest looked up from reference TRBV5-4 and TRBJ1-5, is ETGVTQSPTHLIKTRGQQVTLRCSSQSGHNTVSWYQQALGQGPQFIFQYYREEENGRGNFPPRFSGLQFPNYSSELNVNALELDDSALYLCASSLAGGGGQPQHFGDGTRLSIL.

This clone was counted a single time. V gene TRBV28 combines with J gene TRBJ1-2; D is undetermined. This CDR3 spans 13 amino acids. The germline V gene has CDR1 MDHEN and CDR2 SYDVKM. V was cut by 5 bases and J by 4 bases, with 11 bases left in between. CDR3 loop: CASSLTTSYGYTF. DNA of the CDR3: TGTGCCAGCAGTCTCACCACGTCCTATGGCTACACCTTC.

The chain joins TRBV21-1 to TRBJ2-2; the table names TRBD2, a call not compared with the DNA. TRBV21-1 is reported as a pseudogene. The CDR3 loop spans 15 amino acids. The CDR3: CASSKARVNTGELFF. The CDR3, as DNA: TGTGCCAGCAGCAAAGCTCGGGTTAACACCGGGGAGCTGTTTTTT.

The chain combines TRBV27 with TRBJ1-2, with D possibly TRBD1 on 5 matching bases. This CDR3 spans 18 amino acids. Germline V gives CDR1 MNHEY, CDR2 SMNVEV (reference sequence). Trimming took off 4 bases at V and 2 bases at J, with 23 bases between the two ends. CDR3 in amino acids: CASSSQSLTETRNYGYTF. CDR3 bases: TGTGCCAGCAGTTCACAGTCTCTGACAGAGACTAGAAACTATGGCTACACCTTC.

This chain links TRBV4-1 with TRBJ2-7, with D tentatively TRBD1 (6 bases). The CDR3 is 15 residues long. Trimming shortened V by 1 base and J by 6 bases, and 16 bases separated the two germline ends. Germline V CDR1 and CDR2: MGHRA, YSYEKL. The CDR3 DNA reads TGCGCCAGCAGCCAAGGAACAGGGTACGCTCGCGAGCAGTACTTC. Encoded protein: CASSQGTGYAREQYF.

This CDR3 reads CASSWGPENTEAFF. As DNA, the CDR3 is TGTGCCAGCAGTTGGGGACCGGAGAACACTGAAGCTTTCTTT. The chain is built from TRBV6-5 and TRBJ1-1, with TRBD1 as a possible D gene (5 bases). V was pared by 4 bases and J by 1 base, with 10 bases between. CDR3 size: 14 residues. Germline CDR1 and CDR2: MNHEY and SVGAGI.

V gene TRBV7-6 combines with J gene TRBJ1-3; D uncertain. V gave up 5 bases and J gave up 0 bases, with 8 bases separating them. Germline V gene sequence: CDR1 SGHVS, CDR2 FNYEAQ. The CDR3 contains 14 residues. CDR3 DNA sequence: TGTGCCAGCAGCACTCGAGGCTCTGGAAACACCATATATTTT. This codes for CASSTRGSGNTIYF.

The count of this clone is one. This chain links TRBV4-3 with TRBJ1-1; weak D call: TRBD1 (5 bases). The CDR3 is 14 amino acids. Germline V gene lookup returns CDR1 LGHNA and CDR2 YSLEER. V was cut by 3 bases and J by 4 bases, with 12 bases left in between. The CDR3 DNA follows: TGCGCCAGCAGCCACCTCAGGGAGGGCACTGAAGCTTTCTTT. Residues: CASSHLREGTEAFF.

The J gene is TRBJ2-7, the V gene TRBV18; the D call may be TRBD1 or TRBD2 (6 bases each). V dropped 8 bases and J dropped 3 bases, with 11 bases sitting between them. The CDR3 runs to 12 residues. Germline loops: CDR1 KGHSH, CDR2 LQKENI. In nucleotides, the CDR3 is TGTGCCAGCGAGGGGGAGGACTACGAGCAGTACTTC. Translation gives CASEGEDYEQYF. The variable domain in full, completed from reference TRBV18 and TRBJ2-7, reads NAGVMQNPRHLVRRRGQEARLRCSPMKGHSHVYWYRQLPEEGLKFMVYLQKENIIDESGMPKERFSAEFPKEGPSILRIQQVVRGDSAAYFCASEGEDYEQYFGPGTRLTVT.

The J gene is TRBJ1-2, the V gene TRBV5-6; TRBD1 matches at 7 bases. The V segment lost 0 bases and the J segment 8 bases; nucleotides outside the gene matches: 1. This CDR3 has 12 residues. The V gene's germline CDR1 is SGHDT and CDR2 YYEEEE. The chain's CDR3 is CASSLGQGGYTF. In nucleotides, the CDR3 is TGTGCCAGCAGCTTGGGACAGGGAGGCTACACCTTC.